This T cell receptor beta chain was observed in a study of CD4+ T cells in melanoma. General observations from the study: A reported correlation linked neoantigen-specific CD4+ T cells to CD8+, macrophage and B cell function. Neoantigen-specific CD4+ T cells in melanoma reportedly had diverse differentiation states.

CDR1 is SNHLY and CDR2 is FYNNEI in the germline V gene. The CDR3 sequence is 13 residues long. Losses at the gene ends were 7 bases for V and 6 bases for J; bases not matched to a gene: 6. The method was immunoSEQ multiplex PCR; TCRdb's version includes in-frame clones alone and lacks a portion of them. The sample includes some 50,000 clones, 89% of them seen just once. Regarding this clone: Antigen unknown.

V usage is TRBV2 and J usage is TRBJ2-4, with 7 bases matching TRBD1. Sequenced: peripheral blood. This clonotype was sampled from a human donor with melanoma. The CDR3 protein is CASIGTVGNIQYF. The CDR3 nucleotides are TGTGCCAGCATTGGGACAGTAGGAAACATTCAGTACTTC.